Following are 28 T cell receptor beta chains from one sample sequenced in a study of cytomegalovirus exposure and HLA in healthy donors. The primer mix had 60 Vbeta and 13 Jbeta primers. Here immunoSEQ multiplex PCR was the method, and the copy in TCRdb shows in-frame clones only, minus some. The sample lists under 140,000 clones, over 65% seen once, with roughly 13% in the top ten. The sample was PBMCs. These receptors all stem from a man younger than 40 in good health and CMV-seropositive.

This clone was seen more than once but under ten times. The gene calls are TRBV9 and TRBJ1-1; 7 nucleotides agree with TRBD1. The germline V gene encodes CDR1 SGDLS and CDR2 YYNGEE. CDR3 length equals 14 residues. The V segment lost 2 bases and the J segment 0 bases; nucleotides outside the gene matches: 1. CDR3 DNA sequence: TGTGCCAGCAGCGTCACAGGGGTGAACACTGAAGCTTTCTTT. This translates into CASSVTGVNTEAFF.

The J gene is TRBJ1-2, the V gene TRBV9, with TRBD1 as a possible D gene (6 bases). V lost 4 bases and J lost 0, with 16 bases in between. CDR1 and CDR2 from the germline V gene are SGDLS and YYNGEE. The CDR3 runs 16 residues. The CDR3 nucleotides read TGTGCCAGCAGCAGGGACCAGGGGCGAGCTAACTATGGCTACACCTTC. This sequence encodes CASSRDQGRANYGYTF.

The rearrangement joins TRBV6-1 to TRBJ2-6; D gene unclear. Germline V CDR1 and CDR2: MNHNS, SASEGT. The V and J ends lost 3 bases and 0 bases respectively, with 6 bases between them. The length of the CDR3 is 15 residues. This chain's CDR3 is CASSERFSGANVLTF. The CDR3 DNA follows: TGTGCCAGCAGTGAGCGGTTCTCTGGGGCCAACGTCCTGACTTTC.

This clone was counted between two and nine times. V usage is TRBV7-6 and J usage is TRBJ2-2; 15 nucleotides match TRBD2. Germline loops: CDR1 SGHVS, CDR2 FNYEAQ. V shed 2 bases and J 4 bases; nucleotides not matched to a gene: 8. The CDR3 runs to 19 residues. CDR3 nucleotides: TGTGCCAGCAGCTTATCGGGACTAGCGGGGGGCCAAGGCACCGGGGAGCTGTTTTTT. It translates to CASSLSGLAGGQGTGELFF.

The chain couples TRBV6-5 to TRBJ2-7; 9 nucleotides agree with TRBD2. This CDR3 has 15 amino acids. The junction had 9 bases not matched to a gene; V was cut back by 5 bases and J by 4 bases. Germline V gene lookup returns CDR1 MNHEY and CDR2 SVGAGI. The CDR3 is CASSPRSSGVYEQYF. DNA for the CDR3: TGTGCCAGCAGTCCTCGATCTAGCGGGGTTTACGAGCAGTACTTC.

This clone was detected a few times. This chain connects TRBV6-1 to TRBJ1-1, with TRBD1 identical over 8 bases. The CDR3 sequence is 19 residues long. Germline V gene data show CDR1 as MNHNS and CDR2 as SASEGT. Unmatched junction bases numbered 17, after V lost 2 bases and J lost 3 bases. The CDR3 spells CASSENPQGAYIWDTEAFF. CDR3 sequence (DNA): TGTGCCAGCAGTGAAAATCCCCAGGGGGCTTATATATGGGACACTGAAGCTTTCTTT.

The chain employs TRBV2 and TRBJ2-5; a weak D match, TRBD2 (5 bases). The V and J ends lost 1 base and 7 bases respectively, with 10 bases between them. Per germline, CDR1 SNHLY and CDR2 FYNNEI. The CDR3 is 13 residues long. CDR3 residues: CASSEGETRTQYF. In DNA, the CDR3 is TGTGCCAGCAGTGAAGGGGAGACCAGGACCCAGTACTTC.

The chain carries TRBV18 and TRBJ1-1; D is unresolved. V was pared by 4 bases and J by 1 base, with 10 bases between. The germline CDR1 and CDR2 sequences are KGHSH and LQKENI. The CDR3 has 14 residues. The CDR3 region is CASSLEIENTEAFF. DNA of the CDR3: TGTGCCAGCTCACTAGAAATTGAGAACACTGAAGCTTTCTTT.

The rearrangement joins TRBV5-1 to TRBJ1-6; 8 bases align to TRBD1. CDR1 and CDR2 (germline): SGHRS, YFSETQ. CDR3 size: 14 residues. Unmatched junction bases numbered 5, after V lost 3 bases and J lost 9 bases. CDR3 sequence (DNA): TGCGCCAGCAGCTCAACAGGGGGTACTTCACCCCTCCACTTT. It is translated as CASSSTGGTSPLHF.

V usage is TRBV2 and J usage is TRBJ2-7, with D unclear. CDR1 is SNHLY, CDR2 FYNNEI, per germline. The CDR3 spans 13 residues. V lost 5 bases and J 0 bases, leaving 8 bases between the germline ends. The CDR3 reads CASSPWASYEQYF. DNA of the CDR3: TGTGCCAGCAGTCCTTGGGCCTCCTACGAGCAGTACTTC.

The V call is TRBV27, the J call TRBJ2-1, with D maybe TRBD1 (6 bases). Germline values: CDR1 MNHEY, CDR2 SMNVEV (reference sequence). The CDR3 totals 11 residues. Trimming cost V 6 bases and J 12 bases, with 12 bases left between them. CDR3 nucleotides: TGTGCCAGCAGCAGAGACAGGCGGCAGTTCTTC. This translates into CASSRDRRQFF.

This clone has only one observation. This chain links TRBV30 with TRBJ1-6; D may be TRBD1 (5 bases). Trimming cost V 0 bases and J 14 bases, with 11 bases left between them. This CDR3 contains 12 residues. The germline V gene encodes CDR1 GTSNPN and CDR2 SVGIG (reference sequence). The CDR3 reads CAWSVDGGALHF. In DNA, the CDR3 is TGTGCCTGGAGTGTTGATGGGGGGGCCCTCCACTTT.

V gene TRBV13 combines with J gene TRBJ1-1; TRBD1 matches 8 bases. Per the germline V gene, CDR1 is PRHDT and CDR2 is FYEKMQ (reference sequence). The length of the CDR3 is 14 residues. V lost 5 bases to trimming and J lost 4 bases; unmatched junction nucleotides: 6. The CDR3 nucleotides read TGTGCCAGCAGCCCCGGACAGGGCGGCACTGAAGCTTTCTTT. Its translation: CASSPGQGGTEAFF.

This clone was seen just once. The chain uses TRBV2 and TRBJ2-1, with TRBD2 matching 12 bases. Germline V CDR1 and CDR2: SNHLY, FYNNEI. J gave up 0 bases and V 10 bases, and 7 bases lay outside the gene matches. The CDR3 has 16 residues. The CDR3 loop is CATTTSGGPSYNEQFF. CDR3 bases: TGTGCCACCACGACTAGCGGGGGACCCTCCTACAATGAGCAGTTCTTC.

The rearrangement uses TRBV11-3 and TRBJ2-1; 10 bases align to TRBD1. CDR1 is SGHNT, CDR2 YENEEA, per germline. The J segment lost 2 bases and the V segment lost 1 base, leaving 2 bases of the junction unmatched. The CDR3 has 16 amino acids. The CDR3 DNA reads TGTGCCAGCAGCTTAGGGGACAGGGGTCCCTACAATGAGCAGTTCTTC. Protein sequence: CASSLGDRGPYNEQFF.

This sequence joins TRBV7-6 and TRBJ2-1; a weak D match, TRBD1 (6 bases). Germline V gene data show CDR1 as SGHVS and CDR2 as FNYEAQ. V was shortened by 3 bases and J by 0 bases, with 12 bases between the two germline ends. The CDR3 is 16 residues long. The CDR3 spells CASSLGHQSSYNEQFF. CDR3 nucleotide sequence: TGTGCCAGCAGCTTGGGACACCAGAGCTCCTACAATGAGCAGTTCTTC. The full variable domain, its missing parts supplied by reference TRBV7-6 and TRBJ2-1, is GAGVSQSPRYKVTKRGQDVALRCDPISGHVSLYWYRQALGQGPEFLTYFNYEAQQDKSGLPNDRFSAERPEGSISTLTIQRTEQRDSAMYRCASSLGHQSSYNEQFFGPGTRLTVL.

The chain has TRBV19 and TRBJ2-7; TRBD2 matches at 9 bases. The germline CDR1 and CDR2 sequences are LNHDA and SQIVND (reference sequence). The ends lost 0 bases at V and 1 base at J; junction bases unmatched: 4. This CDR3 has 16 amino acids. The CDR3 is CASSIDLAGPSYEQYF. CDR3 nucleotide sequence: TGTGCCAGTAGTATAGATCTAGCGGGACCTTCCTACGAGCAGTACTTC.

V is TRBV30 and J is TRBJ2-5; 8 nucleotides agree with TRBD2. V lost 1 base and J lost 5; bases outside the gene matches: 12. This CDR3 is built from 16 residues. CDR1 is GTSNPN, CDR2 SVGIG, per germline (reference sequence). CDR3 loop: CAWSAGLGGEIETQYF. In DNA form, the CDR3 reads TGTGCCTGGAGTGCGGGACTAGGAGGCGAAATTGAGACCCAGTACTTC. Drawing the rest from reference TRBV30 and TRBJ2-5, the complete variable domain is SQTIHQWPATLVQPVGSPLSLECTVEGTSNPNLYWYRQAAGRGLQLLFYSVGIGQISSEVPQNLSASRPQDRQFILSSKKLLLSDSGFYLCAWSAGLGGEIETQYFGPGTRLLVL.

This clone was found once. The chain is built from TRBV6-5 and TRBJ2-5; TRBD1 aligns across 8 bases. V lost 6 bases, J lost 2 bases, and 5 bases stayed unmatched. Germline lookup yields CDR1 MNHEY and CDR2 SVGAGI. The CDR3 has 14 amino acids. CDR3 DNA sequence: TGTGCCAGCAGCCTCGACAGGGGTCAAGAGACCCAGTACTTC. This gives the protein CASSLDRGQETQYF.

The table lists this clone with a few counts. V and J are TRBV7-8 and TRBJ1-2, with D possibly matching TRBD1 (5 bases). This CDR3 has 19 amino acids. V shed 3 bases and J shed 2 bases, with 25 bases lying between them. Germline V lookup: CDR1 SGHVS, CDR2 FQNEAQ. The CDR3 reads CASSFPNRGGTQGNYGYTF. The DNA of the CDR3 is TGTGCCAGCAGCTTCCCAAACCGGGGAGGGACGCAAGGGAACTATGGCTACACCTTC. Full variable domain (outside the CDR3, taken from reference TRBV7-8 and TRBJ1-2): GAGVSQSPRYKVAKRGQDVALRCDPISGHVSLFWYQQALGQGPEFLTYFQNEAQLDKSGLPSDRFFAERPEGSVSTLKIQRTQQEDSAVYLCASSFPNRGGTQGNYGYTFGSGTRLTVV.

This clone was seen more than once but under ten times. This sequence joins TRBV4-2 and TRBJ1-1; no firm D call. V shed 1 base and J shed 2 bases, with 11 bases lying between them. CDR3 length: 15 amino acids. Germline CDR1 and CDR2: LGHNA and YNFKEQ. The CDR3 nucleotides read TGTGCCAGCAGCCAAGCCCGACATACAAACACTGAAGCTTTCTTT. It is translated as CASSQARHTNTEAFF.

The chain recombines TRBV7-2 with TRBJ2-3; TRBD2 aligns across 12 bases. Germline V gene lookup returns CDR1 SGHTA and CDR2 FQGNSA. The CDR3 runs 16 residues. V was pared by 5 bases and J by 4 bases, with 7 bases of the junction left unmatched. This CDR3 is CASSIRLAGASDTQYF. CDR3 nucleotides: TGTGCCAGCAGCATCAGACTAGCGGGGGCGTCAGATACGCAGTATTTT.

This chain links TRBV7-9 with TRBJ1-6, with D perhaps TRBD1 (6 bases). V dropped 5 bases and J dropped 4 bases, with 12 bases sitting between them. CDR3 length equals 15 residues. Germline V CDR1 and CDR2: SEHNR, FQNEAQ (reference sequence). The CDR3 DNA follows: TGTGCCAGCAGCCCCCCACAGGGTTATAATTCACCCCTCCACTTT. Its protein is CASSPPQGYNSPLHF.

This clone has only a few counts. V and J are TRBV7-8 and TRBJ2-7; 11 bases match TRBD1. CDR1 and CDR2 (germline): SGHVS, FQNEAQ. V shed 1 base and J 6 bases; nucleotides not matched to a gene: 17. The CDR3 runs 19 residues. The chain's CDR3 is CASSLGTDRGRVPHLEQYF. The CDR3 DNA reads as TGTGCCAGCAGCTTAGGGACGGACAGGGGGCGCGTCCCGCATCTCGAGCAGTACTTC.

In nucleotides, the CDR3 is TGCGCCAGCAGTGAGCACCTAGGGGCCCAGCATTTT. It codes for CASSEHLGAQHF. The chain couples TRBV10-2 to TRBJ1-5, with a tentative D call TRBD1 (5 bases). Trimming removed 2 bases from V and 11 bases from J, with 10 bases in between. CDR1 and CDR2 (germline): WSHSY, SAAADI. The CDR3 loop spans 12 amino acids.

The chain combines TRBV4-3 with TRBJ1-6; D not certain. This CDR3 is 17 amino acids long. The germline gives CDR1 LGHNA, CDR2 YSLEER. Trimming removed 0 bases at V and 8 bases at J, with 17 bases between. CDR3 in DNA: TGCGCCAGCAGCCAAGAGGCGCAGGTTGTCTTCTATTCACCCCTCCACTTT. Amino acid sequence: CASSQEAQVVFYSPLHF.

The V call is TRBV30, the J call TRBJ2-7; the D gene is possibly TRBD2 (7 bases). Trimming stripped 0 bases from V and 4 bases from J, with 13 bases between. The V gene's germline CDR1 is GTSNPN and CDR2 SVGIG (reference sequence). This CDR3 spans 14 amino acids. The CDR3 DNA follows: TGTGCCTGGAGTGTAGGGGGGGCGCGGTACGAGCAGTACTTC. Its protein product is CAWSVGGARYEQYF.

In its sample, this clone was seen once. This rearrangement joins TRBV19 to TRBJ2-7; 9 bases are shared with TRBD1. This CDR3 contains 14 residues. Germline V gene lookup returns CDR1 LNHDA and CDR2 SQIVND (reference sequence). V dropped 5 bases and J dropped 2; count of bases not matched to a gene: 4. The CDR3 bases are TGTGCCAGTAGTCACGGGACAGGGCCCTACGAGCAGTACTTC. Residues: CASSHGTGPYEQYF.